The source of this TCR beta chain is a study of glioma-infiltrating T cells after dendritic cell vaccination. Study-wide background: Dendritic cell vaccination trial patients had either newly diagnosed or recurrent glioblastoma. Between the early 2000s and the early 2010s, patients got autologous tumor lysate-pulsed dendritic cell vaccines.

PBMC sampling occurred before vaccination, two weeks after the third dose, and at progression. The immunoSEQ assay amplified TCRB CDR3 from up to about 2 ug DNA. Using immunoSEQ multiplex PCR, the repertoire was profiled, and TCRdb retains in-frame clones only, with some absent. The top ten hold over 10% of the sample, which has 49,000 or so clones, 85% seen once. V lost 4 bases and J 5 bases, leaving 14 bases between the germline ends. CDR3 size: 14 residues. Germline V lookup: CDR1 MGHRA, CDR2 YSYEKL. The clonotype was recovered from a human donor with glioblastoma. The starting material was blood, obtained before dendritic cell vaccination. The chain recombines TRBV4-1 with TRBJ2-5, with D possibly TRBD2 on 5 matching bases. The chain's CDR3 is CASSLEGGRETQYF. CDR3 DNA sequence: TGCGCCAGCAGCCTCGAGGGCGGCCGGGAGACCCAGTACTTC.